A selection of T cell receptor beta chains follows, all from one sample in a study of T-cell reconstitution after alpha-beta-depleted transplantation in children. Each CDR3 protein gets one entry after TCRdb re-called the PCR reads with MiXCR. The profile shows about 310,000 distinct CDR3 sequences, 23% of them singletons. Sample: PBMCs, mostly from graft donor cells, taken 180 days after TCRalphabeta/CD19-depleted stem cell transplant. The source is a male patient younger than 18 who had a stem cell transplant for acute lymphoblastic leukemia, so the T cells may come from the graft donor. The CDR3 runs from the conserved cysteine through the conserved F or W. D genes are given only for firm matches. Part of the rows lack a size; the others show once, few, many or a class for expanded clones.

TRBD2 | NA | TRBJ2-3 | TRBV24-1 | TGTGCCACCAGCTCTAGCGGGAGGGTGTATTTT | CATSSSGRVYF
NA | NA | TRBJ2-7 | TRBV21-1 | TGTGCCAGCAGCCGGGCAGATTGCACCTACGAGCAGTACTTC | CASSRADCTYEQYF
TRBD2 | NA | TRBJ2-1 | TRBV20-1 | TGCAGTGCTAGAGTGCGGGAGGGGGCAGGGAATGAGCAGTTCTTC | CSARVREGAGNEQFF
TRBD2 | few | TRBJ2-6 | TRBV20-1 | TGCAGTGCTAGAGAGGGTAGCGGGTCAGCCAACGTCCTGACTTTC | CSAREGSGSANVLTF
TRBD2 | NA | TRBJ2-4 | TRBV7-2 | TGTGCCAGCAGCTTACCCTGGACTAGCGGGAACATTCAGTACTTC | CASSLPWTSGNIQYF
TRBD1 | NA | TRBJ2-4 | TRBV7-9 | TGTGCCAGCAGCTTCGTCGACAGGGTAAACATTCAGTACTTC | CASSFVDRVNIQYF
TRBD2 | NA | TRBJ2-5 | TRBV5-1 | TGCGCCAGCAGCTTTCAGACTAGCTCTTACCAAGAGACCCAGTACTTC | CASSFQTSSYQETQYF
TRBD1 | NA | TRBJ2-7 | TRBV15 | TGTGCCACCAGCAGGGTCCCGGGACAGACCTACGAGCAGTACTTC | CATSRVPGQTYEQYF
NA | few | TRBJ2-1 | TRBV7-8 | TGTGCCAGCAGCTTAGGTGGTACGTCCGATGAGCAGTTCTTC | CASSLGGTSDEQFF
TRBD2 | few | TRBJ2-3 | TRBV7-2 | TGTGCCAGCAGCCCGGTACTAGCGGGAGTGGGAGATACGCAGTATTTT | CASSPVLAGVGDTQYF
NA | NA | TRBJ1-5 | TRBV12-3/TRBV12-4 | TGTGCCAGCAGTTCGAATCCGCGGCCCCAGCATTTT | CASSSNPRPQHF
TRBD1 | NA | TRBJ2-3 | TRBV5-1 | TGCGCCAGCAGCTCCTCCGGGACAGGGGGCGCGGGGCAGTATTTT | CASSSSGTGGAGQYF
TRBD1 | NA | TRBJ2-7 | TRBV15 | TGTGCCACCAGTTGGACAGGGGGCTTCGAGCAGTACTTC | CATSWTGGFEQYF
NA | NA | TRBJ2-2 | TRBV7-2 | TGTGCCAGCAGCTTAGTTGCTGCGAACACCGGGGAGCTGTTTTTT | CASSLVAANTGELFF
NA | few | TRBJ1-1 | TRBV6-1 | TGTGCCAGCAGTAGAACAGGGCCTTCGGGCACTGAAGCTTTCTTT | CASSRTGPSGTEAFF
TRBD2 | few | TRBJ2-1 | TRBV11-3 | TGTGCCAGCAGCTTACAAGCGGGGGCCTACAATGAGCAGTTCTTC | CASSLQAGAYNEQFF
NA | NA | TRBJ2-7 | TRBV29-1 | TGCAGCGCCGTGGGAGCTATGGGCTACGAGCAGTACTTC | CSAVGAMGYEQYF
NA | few | TRBJ1-2 | TRBV6-1 | TGTGCCAGCAGTGAAGGTATCAGAGACTATGGCTACACCTTC | CASSEGIRDYGYTF
NA | few | TRBJ2-6 | TRBV7-8 | TGTGCCAGCAGCCCTTGGGACCGCCTCTTTCCCTCTGGGGCCAACGTCCTGACTTTC | CASSPWDRLFPSGANVLTF
TRBD2 | NA | TRBJ2-2 | TRBV5-1 | TGCGCCAGCAGCATAAGACTAGCGGGAGCGAACACCGGGGAGCTGTTTTTT | CASSIRLAGANTGELFF
TRBD2 | NA | TRBJ2-1 | TRBV12-3/TRBV12-4 | TGTGCCAGCAGGCGCGGGACTAGCGGGGCCTTGGGGTTCTTC | CASRRGTSGALGFF
NA | NA | TRBJ2-5 | TRBV7-9 | TGTGCCAGCAGCTTATCCCTAAAGGAGACCCAGTACTTC | CASSLSLKETQYF
NA | NA | TRBJ2-5 | TRBV2 | TGTGCCAGCAGTGAAGAAGGACTAACCAAAGAGACCCAGTACTTC | CASSEEGLTKETQYF
TRBD2 | NA | TRBJ2-1 | TRBV12-3/TRBV12-4 | TGTGCCAGCAGTTTAGCTAGCGGGAGGGCCTACAATGAGCAGTTCTTC | CASSLASGRAYNEQFF
NA | NA | TRBJ1-3 | TRBV6-1 | TGTGCCAGCAGTGTCGGTGCCGGGTCTCCTGGAAACACCATATATTTT | CASSVGAGSPGNTIYF
NA | NA | TRBJ1-1 | TRBV7-3 | TGTGCCAGCAGCTTAAGTCCCGGGAACACTGAAGCTTTCTTT | CASSLSPGNTEAFF
TRBD2 | NA | TRBJ2-1 | TRBV5-1 | TGCGCCAGCAAATCGACTAGCGGGAGTGCCAATGAGCAGTTCTTC | CASKSTSGSANEQFF
NA | NA | TRBJ2-7 | TRBV20-1 | TGCAGTGCTAGAGAGCCAAGAGTTTGGGAGCAGTACTTC | CSAREPRVWEQYF
NA | NA | TRBJ2-3 | TRBV9 | TGTGCCAGCAGCCCAAATACCCAGTATTTT | CASSPNTQYF
NA | few | TRBJ2-7 | TRBV18 | TGTGCCAGCTCACCACCGACTCCTGGGGAGCAGTACTTC | CASSPPTPGEQYF
TRBD2 | once | TRBJ2-7 | TRBV10-2 | TGCGCCAGCAGAGTTACTAGCGGGGGGGGTAAGCAGTACTTC | CASRVTSGGGKQYF
NA | few | TRBJ1-3 | TRBV20-1 | TGCAGTGCTAGAGTGATGAGGCCACCGAGCTCTGGAAACACCATATATTTT | CSARVMRPPSSGNTIYF
NA | NA | TRBJ2-5 | TRBV13 | TGTGCCAGCAGTCCCGACAGGCCCTCCTACCAAGAGACCCAGTACTTC | CASSPDRPSYQETQYF
TRBD1 | many | TRBJ2-5 | TRBV29-1 | TGCAGCGTTGAACAGGGGGCAGAAGAGACCCAGTACTTC | CSVEQGAEETQYF
NA | few | TRBJ2-7 | TRBV5-6 | TGTGCCAGCAGCTTCGGACCAGAGCAGTACTTC | CASSFGPEQYF
TRBD2 | NA | TRBJ2-3 | TRBV7-8 | TGTGCCAGCAGCTTAGCGAATAGCGGGAGAGAGGTAGGAGATACGCAGTATTTT | CASSLANSGREVGDTQYF
NA | few | TRBJ2-5 | TRBV5-4 | TGTGCCAGCAGCTTTCTCGGCGGAGTCCTCCAAGAGACCCAGTACTTC | CASSFLGGVLQETQYF
NA | NA | TRBJ2-1 | TRBV20-1 | TGCAGTGCTAGAGCGGGAGCCCCCTACAATGAGCAGTTCTTC | CSARAGAPYNEQFF
NA | NA | TRBJ2-5 | TRBV5-1 | TGCGCCAGCAGCTTGGTACACTCCCAAGAGACCCAGTACTTC | CASSLVHSQETQYF
TRBD2 | few | TRBJ2-1 | TRBV20-1 | TGCAGTGCCCCAAAGGGAGGCGCGGGGGGCTACAATGAGCAGTTCTTC | CSAPKGGAGGYNEQFF
TRBD2 | NA | TRBJ2-2 | TRBV27 | TGTGCCAGCAGTTTGACTAGCGGGAGAATGAACACCGGGGAGCTGTTTTTT | CASSLTSGRMNTGELFF
NA | few | TRBJ2-5 | TRBV27 | TGTGCCAGCAGTTTATCCGGTCTGGGGACCCAGTACTTC | CASSLSGLGTQYF
NA | NA | TRBJ2-3 | TRBV19 | TGTGCCAGTAGTATGGGGCTTGGCGGGCCTAGCACAGATACGCAGTATTTT | CASSMGLGGPSTDTQYF
NA | many | TRBJ2-7 | TRBV5-1 | TGCGCCAGCAGCCGGGGCTCCTACGAGCAGTACTTC | CASSRGSYEQYF